This TCR beta chain was captured in a study of shared clonotypes between healthy human individuals. Study-wide points: Non-shared clonotypes displayed generation probabilities falling below those of clonotypes present in all four donors.

CD45RO-negative cells were positively selected for CCR7, leaving out terminally differentiated effector memory CD45RA+ cells. Some clones are missing from TCRdb's copy, which holds only in-frame ones; the method was immunoSEQ multiplex PCR. The data hold about 800,000 clones, with 90% to 97% observed a single time. On this clone itself: The antigen remains unidentified. The same CDR3 arises from other DNA sequences in this sample as well.

Deletions cut 2 bases from V and 2 bases from J, with 10 bases between. The CDR3 contains 15 residues. Germline V gene lookup returns CDR1 MNHEY and CDR2 SMNVEV (reference sequence). The sequenced material came from naive CD8+ T cells sorted from blood. This receptor was obtained from a young man in good health. The rearrangement links TRBV27 to TRBJ1-5; a possible D gene is TRBD1 (6 bases). CDR3 sequence reads: CASSLGPGGNQPQHF. The CDR3 DNA reads TGTGCCAGCAGTTTAGGTCCAGGGGGCAATCAGCCCCAGCATTTT.